The 8 T cell receptor beta chains presented below share a single source sample, sequenced in a study of beta chain features in type 1 diabetes. The investigators reverse transcribed all of the isolated RNA, so they sequenced expressed TCRB transcripts. Produced via immunoSEQ multiplex PCR; TCRdb's table is partial and in-frame only. This table has 150,000 or so clones, around 10% appearing once. Sequencing was carried out using central memory CD4+ T cells from blood. These TCRs come from a man between 18 and 29 years old in good health.

This clone was counted between two and nine times. The chain links TRBV5-6 to TRBJ2-3; weak D call: TRBD2 (6 bases). The V end lost 3 bases, the J end lost 5 bases, and 13 bases lay between the germline ends. Germline CDR1 is SGHDT and CDR2 is YYEEEE. The CDR3 is made up of 14 amino acids. The CDR3 coding sequence is TGTGCCAGCAGCTGGGGACTGGAACTAGATACGCAGTATTTT. This codes for CASSWGLELDTQYF.

The V gene is TRBV10-3, the J gene TRBJ1-2; 9 bases are shared with TRBD1. Germline lookup yields CDR1 ENHRY and CDR2 SYGVKD. This CDR3 has 14 amino acids. Trimming cost V 7 bases and J 0 bases; bases outside gene matches: 3. CDR3 loop: CAITGQGTNYGYTF. The DNA for the CDR3 is TGTGCCATCACGGGACAGGGAACTAACTATGGCTACACCTTC.

To note about this clone: This clone may be a read error of a much larger clone one base away. The chain carries TRBV7-3 and TRBJ1-1; the match to TRBD1 covers 8 bases. J lost 3 bases, V lost 3 bases, and 0 bases had no gene match. The CDR3 covers 13 residues. The germline V gene has CDR1 SGHTA and CDR2 FQGTGA. The CDR3 DNA sequence: TGTGCCAGCAGCTTGGACAGGGACACTGAAGCTTTCTTT. Translation: CASSLDRDTEAFF.

There are a few counts of this clone. This chain joins TRBV6-6 and TRBJ1-1; D is unresolved. V gave up 6 bases and J gave up 1 base, with 9 bases separating them. Per germline, CDR1 MNHNY and CDR2 SVGAGI (reference sequence). CDR3 length: 13 amino acids. CDR3 bases: TGTGCCAGCAGCTCCGGGAAGAACACTGAAGCTTTCTTT. Translating gives CASSSGKNTEAFF.

This clone showed up just a few times. This chain connects TRBV14 to TRBJ2-3; D is possibly TRBD2 (7 bases). Trimming stripped 4 bases from V and 9 bases from J, with 20 bases between. CDR3 length equals 15 residues. The V gene's germline CDR1 is SGHDN and CDR2 FVKESK. In DNA form, the CDR3 reads TGTGCCAGCAGCCCCCCGAGGGGGGGGATGAAGACGCAGTATTTT. Encoded protein: CASSPPRGGMKTQYF.

This clone turned up a few times. The V gene is TRBV9, the J gene TRBJ2-3, with D perhaps TRBD2 (6 bases). Looked up from germline, CDR1 is SGDLS and CDR2 is YYNGEE. V shed 4 bases and J shed 4 bases, with 22 bases lying between them. The CDR3 has 17 amino acids. CDR3 coding DNA: TGTGCCAGCAGCCCTGGGCGCGGGGTTGCAGGTTCAGATACGCAGTATTTT. It codes for CASSPGRGVAGSDTQYF.

V gene TRBV9 combines with J gene TRBJ2-1, with D hard to call. Germline V CDR1 and CDR2: SGDLS, YYNGEE. With 4 bases removed from V and 8 bases from J, the gap between germline ends came to 10 bases. There are 12 residues in the CDR3. The CDR3 DNA is TGTGCCAGCAGCACCGAGCCCTATGAGCAGTTCTTC. It yields the protein CASSTEPYEQFF. The whole variable domain, filled in from reference TRBV9 and TRBJ2-1, reads DSGVTQTPKHLITATGQRVTLRCSPRSGDLSVYWYQQSLDQGLQFLIQYYNGEERAKGNILERFSAQQFPDLHSELNLSSLELGDSALYFCASSTEPYEQFFGPGTRLTVL.

This clone was seen a few times. The chain employs TRBV28 and TRBJ1-6; no definite D call. Trimming removed 6 bases at V and 7 bases at J, with 13 bases between. The CDR3 spans 14 residues. Germline assignment: CDR1 MDHEN and CDR2 SYDVKM. CDR3 DNA sequence: TGTGCCAGCAGGCCAAGCCGGACCAATTCACCCCTCCACTTT. Its translation is CASRPSRTNSPLHF.